This T cell receptor (beta chain) appears in the sequencing data of a study of blood T cell repertoires in COVID-19. Study-level information: From the United States, Italy and Spain came samples of acute and convalescent COVID-19.

The J segment lost 6 bases and the V segment lost 5 bases, leaving 15 bases of the junction unmatched. CDR1 and CDR2 (germline): SGHVS, FQNEAQ. The CDR3 covers 17 residues. Study processing details: Amplifying reference gene primers gave estimates of nucleated cell counts. Only in-frame clones appear in the TCRdb table, and some are missing; sequencing was by immunoSEQ multiplex PCR. That table supplies the V and J calls and clone size; D and trimming were determined from the DNA. The data hold about 260,000 clones, with less than 90% observed a single time. Sequenced sample: peripheral blood. The receptor was isolated from a man between 60 and 75 years old who had recovered from COVID-19. This sequence joins TRBV7-8 and TRBJ2-3, with 9 bases that match TRBD2. The CDR3 DNA reads TGTGCCAGCAGCCCCCTAGCGGGACTAGGGAGGGCGGATACGCAGTATTTT. This codes for CASSPLAGLGRADTQYF.